The source of this T cell receptor (beta chain) is a study of cytomegalovirus exposure and HLA in healthy donors. Study-wide results and caveats: In a later analysis, HLA-C alleles had the fewest associated TCRs, DRB1 alleles the most. An apparent linkage of common viral pathogens to several of the most significant clusters emerged in a later analysis. Other equally common chains were less clonally expanded than HLA-associated TCR beta chains, a later analysis showed.

The CDR3 covers 15 residues. From germline, CDR1 is MGHRA and CDR2 YSYEKL. V was shortened by 5 bases and J by 3 bases, with 17 bases between the two germline ends. 13 Jbeta primers and 60 Vbeta primers were used for the PCR. Authors' analysis steps: Among the unique TCR beta chains that a later analysis counted, 70 million to 85 million in all, roughly 10 million were shared. TCRdb's table, derived via immunoSEQ multiplex PCR, lists solely in-frame clones and lacks some. That table supplies the V and J calls and clone size; D and trimming were determined from the DNA. The top ten hold around 4.3% of the sample, which has roughly 120,000 clones, about 79% seen once. About this clone: Its antigen is undetermined.

The rearrangement links TRBV4-1 to TRBJ2-7; perhaps TRBD1 as D (6 bases). Sequencing was done on a sample of PBMCs. The receptor was isolated from a man aged 30-40 years in good health and CMV-seropositive. The chain's CDR3 is CASSVEGTRIYEQYF. For the CDR3, the DNA is TGCGCCAGCAGCGTAGAGGGGACACGCATCTACGAGCAGTACTTC.